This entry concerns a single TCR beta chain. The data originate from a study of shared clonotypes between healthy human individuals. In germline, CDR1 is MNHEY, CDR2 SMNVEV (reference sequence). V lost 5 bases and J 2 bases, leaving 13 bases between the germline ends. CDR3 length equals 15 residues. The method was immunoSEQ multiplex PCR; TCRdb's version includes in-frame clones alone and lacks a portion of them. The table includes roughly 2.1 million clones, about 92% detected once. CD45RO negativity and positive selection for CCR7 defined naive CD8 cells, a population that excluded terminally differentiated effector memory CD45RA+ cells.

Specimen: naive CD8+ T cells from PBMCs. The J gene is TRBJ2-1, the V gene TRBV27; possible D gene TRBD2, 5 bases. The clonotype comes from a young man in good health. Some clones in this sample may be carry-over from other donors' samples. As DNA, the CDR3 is TGTGCCAGCAGTCTACTAGATTTCCCCTACAATGAGCAGTTCTTC. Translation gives CASSLLDFPYNEQFF.